This passage covers 27 T cell receptor beta chains from one sample sequenced in a study of regulatory T cells in long-lasting Graves disease. The time point here: persistent/refractory GD, antithyroid drugs over 5 years with positive TRAb. From PBMCs, RNA was extracted and then used to make the TCR library. Combining iRepertoire HTBI primers with Arm-PCR of CDR3 regions, the authors built TCR beta libraries. TCRdb processed the multiplex PCR reads anew with MiXCR; each CDR3 protein has one entry. The sample lists under 500,000 distinct CDR3 sequences; about 20% were seen once. Source: peripheral blood mononuclear cells (PBMCs), taken when the disease was refractory, from a patient treated with antithyroid drugs. Every receptor here comes from a female donor with Graves disease.

This clonotype occurred many times. This CDR3 reads CASSKTKGYEQYF. CDR3 nucleotides: TGTGCCAGCAGCAAAACTAAGGGCTACGAGCAGTACTTC. The V and J genes are TRBV6-2 or TRBV6-3 and TRBJ2-7; D gene uncertain. CDR3 length: 13 amino acids. V dropped 6 bases and J dropped 3 bases, with 12 bases sitting between them. Germline values: CDR1 MNHEY, CDR2 SVGEGT.

Concerning this clonotype itself: This may come from a read error, since a much larger clone is one base off. The chain recombines TRBV19 with TRBJ2-5; the D is unclear. The CDR3 extends over 13 amino acids. Per germline, CDR1 LNHDA and CDR2 SQIVND (reference sequence). CDR3 in amino acids: CAGSIANQETQYF. In nucleotides, the CDR3 is TGTGCCGGTAGTATCGCTAATCAAGAGACCCAGTACTTC.

At least ten counts were recorded for this clonotype. The gene calls are TRBV20-1 and TRBJ2-5, with D possibly matching TRBD1 (5 bases). The CDR3 contains 15 residues. The V gene's germline CDR1 is DFQATT and CDR2 SNEGSKA (reference sequence). Trimming pared 4 bases from V and 1 base from J, leaving 16 bases between. CDR3 DNA: TGCAGTGCTATTACGAGCACAGGCTCCCAAGAGACCCAGTACTTC. Translation gives CSAITSTGSQETQYF.

Worth noting for this clonotype: This may come from a read error, since a much larger clone is one base off. The chain has TRBV6-2 or TRBV6-3 and TRBJ2-4, with D possibly TRBD1 on 6 matching bases. V lost 7 bases to trimming and J lost 8 bases, with 15 bases between them. The germline V gene has CDR1 MNHEY and CDR2 SVGEGT. The CDR3 consists of 13 residues. CDR3 residues: CASKMSAGDIQYF. In DNA form, the CDR3 reads TGTGCCAGCAAGATGAGCGCAGGGGACATTCAGTACTTC.

This clonotype was counted a few times. The chain combines TRBV4-3 with TRBJ1-1; TRBD1 is a possible D gene (6 bases). The V gene lost 0 bases and the J gene lost 4 bases, with 12 bases spanning the gap. Germline V gene sequence: CDR1 LGHNA, CDR2 YSLEER. CDR3 length equals 15 residues. CDR3 sequence reads: CASSQDGGVGTEAFF. DNA for the CDR3: TGCGCCAGCAGCCAAGACGGGGGCGTCGGCACTGAAGCTTTCTTT.

The sample holds a few counts of this clonotype. The chain uses TRBV20-1 and TRBJ2-2; the match to TRBD2 covers 16 bases. V was pared by 7 bases and J by 3 bases, with 20 bases of the junction left unmatched. From germline, CDR1 is DFQATT and CDR2 SNEGSKA (reference sequence). The CDR3 has 21 amino acids. Written as DNA, the CDR3 is TGCAGTGGCTCGAAACCCCTAGGGACTAGCGGGAGGGGGTGGGACACCGGGGAGCTGTTTTTT. As protein: CSGSKPLGTSGRGWDTGELFF.

There are a few counts of this clonotype. This chain joins TRBV20-1 and TRBJ2-3, with D tentatively TRBD1 or TRBD2 (7 bases each). CDR3 length: 13 amino acids. Germline lookup yields CDR1 DFQATT and CDR2 SNEGSKA (reference sequence). V shed 1 base and J shed 6 bases, with 11 bases lying between them. The CDR3: CSARVQGGDTQYF. CDR3 DNA sequence: TGCAGTGCTAGAGTTCAGGGGGGGGATACGCAGTATTTT.

This clonotype was detected many times. V usage is TRBV2 and J usage is TRBJ1-1; D is unclear. This CDR3 region has 11 residues. The V gene's germline CDR1 is SNHLY and CDR2 FYNNEI. V was trimmed by 8 bases and J by 7 bases, leaving 11 bases between them. DNA of the CDR3: TGTGCCAGCCGCCGATCCCTTGAAGCTTTCTTT. Translation: CASRRSLEAFF.

This clonotype has a count of ten or more. The V call is TRBV15, the J call TRBJ1-5; no definite D call. Germline CDR1 and CDR2: LNHNV and YYDKDF (reference sequence). V was shortened by 3 bases and J by 2 bases, with 8 bases between the two germline ends. The CDR3 covers 14 residues. The chain's CDR3 is CATSRFRGNQPQHF. CDR3 nucleotides: TGTGCCACCAGCAGGTTCCGGGGCAATCAGCCCCAGCATTTT.

This clonotype showed up many times. CDR3 sequence: CSARYDWRGYEQYF. CDR3 DNA: TGCAGTGCTAGATATGACTGGAGGGGCTACGAGCAGTACTTC. The chain joins TRBV20-1 to TRBJ2-7, with D maybe TRBD2 (6 bases). The germline CDR1 and CDR2 sequences are DFQATT and SNEGSKA (reference sequence). V was clipped by 2 bases and J by 3 bases, with 14 bases between them. This CDR3 is built from 14 residues.

About this clonotype itself: A much bigger clone sits one base away, suggesting this may be a read error. This sequence joins TRBV13 and TRBJ2-5; D is possibly TRBD1 or TRBD2 (6 bases each). CDR1 is PRHDT and CDR2 is FYEKMQ in the germline V gene (reference sequence). The CDR3 runs 13 residues. The V end lost 7 bases, the J end lost 6 bases, and 15 bases lay between the germline ends. The DNA of the CDR3 is TGTGCCAGCAAGCAGGAGGGGGGAAAGACCCAGTACTTC. Protein: CASKQEGGKTQYF.

This clonotype has just a few counts. The V gene is TRBV3-1, the J gene TRBJ1-3; D uncertain. This CDR3 comprises 14 residues. Germline loops: CDR1 LGHDT, CDR2 YNNKEL (reference sequence). V dropped 5 bases and J dropped 5 bases, with 13 bases sitting between them. Written as DNA, the CDR3 is TGTGCCAGCAGCGGACCGGGGAGCAGAAACACCATATATTTT. It yields the protein CASSGPGSRNTIYF.

This sequence joins TRBV5-6 and TRBJ2-5; D is unclear. This CDR3 has 16 residues. V dropped 0 bases and J dropped 2 bases, with 14 bases sitting between them. Per germline, CDR1 SGHDT and CDR2 YYEEEE. The CDR3 nucleotides are TGTGCCAGCAGCTTGGCCGGCGGAAACCTGCAAGAGACCCAGTACTTC. Translation: CASSLAGGNLQETQYF.

This clonotype was observed at least ten times. The chain combines TRBV11-1 with TRBJ2-7; D ambiguous. Per the germline V gene, CDR1 is SGHAT and CDR2 is FQDESV (reference sequence). Between the trimmed V and J ends, which lost 1 base and 7 bases, there was a span of 11 bases. The CDR3 runs 13 residues. CDR3 residues: CASSLEVVEEQYF. The CDR3 DNA is TGTGCCAGCAGCTTAGAGGTGGTAGAGGAGCAGTACTTC.

The J gene is TRBJ2-5, the V gene TRBV9; the match to TRBD1 covers 10 bases. The J call may be incorrect, as the DNA end agrees better with TRBJ2-7. Looked up from germline, CDR1 is SGDLS and CDR2 is YYNGEE. The CDR3 has 14 residues. The CDR3 here is CASSVGTGVGEQYF. The CDR3 DNA reads TGTGCCAGCAGCGTTGGGACAGGGGTAGGCGAGCAGTACTTC.

The chain is built from TRBV19 and TRBJ2-2; possibly TRBD2 for D (5 bases). The CDR3 has 14 amino acids. V was clipped by 3 bases and J by 6 bases, with 11 bases between them. CDR1 is LNHDA, CDR2 SQIVND, per germline (reference sequence). CDR3 residues: CASSIPGVAGELFF. CDR3 nucleotide sequence: TGTGCCAGTAGTATCCCCGGGGTGGCCGGGGAGCTGTTTTTT.

This clonotype was observed a few times. This chain links TRBV6-5 with TRBJ1-2; D gene ambiguous. The V end was cut by 4 bases, the J end by 3 bases, with 15 bases between. This CDR3 spans 15 amino acids. The V gene's germline CDR1 is MNHEY and CDR2 SVGAGI. CDR3 bases: TGTGCCAGCAGTTTCGAATTACAAGGGTACTATGGCTACACCTTC. Translation gives CASSFELQGYYGYTF.

The chain joins TRBV20-1 to TRBJ2-2, with 7 nucleotides matching TRBD1. This CDR3 is 15 amino acids long. After removal of 4 bases from V and 1 base from J, the junction contained 6 bases not matched to a gene. The germline V gene encodes CDR1 DFQATT and CDR2 SNEGSKA (reference sequence). CDR3 sequence: CSAKGDRVNTGELFF. The CDR3 nucleotides read TGCAGTGCTAAAGGGGACAGAGTGAACACCGGGGAGCTGTTTTTT.

This clonotype showed up many times. One end of the junction varies from germline; a read error may be responsible. V is TRBV2 and J is TRBJ2-7, with TRBD1 identical over 10 bases. The CDR3 contains 15 residues. Per the germline V gene, CDR1 is SNHLY and CDR2 is FYNNEI. CDR3 residues: CASSPVGQGSCEQYF. The CDR3 bases are TGTGCCAGCAGTCCGGTGGGACAGGGGTCCTGCGAGCAGTACTTC.

This chain connects TRBV5-1 to TRBJ2-7; D might be TRBD1 (5 bases). The CDR3 is 14 amino acids. V was clipped by 3 bases and J by 6 bases, with 16 bases between them. Germline assignment: CDR1 SGHRS and CDR2 YFSETQ. CDR3 region: CASSSGPTRGEQYF. DNA for the CDR3: TGCGCCAGCAGCTCCGGACCTACAAGGGGCGAGCAGTACTTC. The whole variable domain, remainder taken from reference TRBV5-1 and TRBJ2-7, is KAGVTQTPRYLIKTRGQQVTLSCSPISGHRSVSWYQQTPGQGLQFLFEYFSETQRNKGNFPGRFSGRQFSNSRSEMNVSTLELGDSALYLCASSSGPTRGEQYFGPGTRLTVT.

The chain is built from TRBV2 and TRBJ1-3; 7 bases fit TRBD1. In germline, CDR1 is SNHLY, CDR2 FYNNEI. The CDR3 has 15 residues. Trimming at V came to 6 bases and at J to 7 bases, leaving 12 bases not matched to a gene. Here the CDR3 DNA reads TGTGCCAGCAGGGCCGGGACAGACTTTTCCAACACCATATATTTT. Protein sequence: CASRAGTDFSNTIYF.

This clonotype was seen only a few times. A read error is possible here, since a much larger clone lies one base away. The chain couples TRBV28 to TRBJ2-5; the D gene is possibly TRBD2 (5 bases). This CDR3 comprises 14 residues. From germline, CDR1 is MDHEN and CDR2 SYDVKM. In DNA, the CDR3 is TGTGCCGGCAGTTTAAGCTGGCGGGCGGAGACCCAGTACTTC. It specifies CAGSLSWRAETQYF.

The chain employs TRBV29-1 and TRBJ1-1, with 7 positions matching TRBD1. The length of the CDR3 is 10 residues. Germline-derived CDR1 and CDR2 are SQVTM and ANQGSEA. Trimming removed 8 bases from V and 7 bases from J; junction bases left unmatched: 4. The CDR3 DNA reads TGCAGCACTTGGACAGGTGAAGCTTTCTTT. Translation gives CSTWTGEAFF.

This clonotype was picked up a small number of times. A read error is likely, as this CDR3 ends without the conserved phenylalanine or tryptophan. The chain recombines TRBV9 with TRBJ1-1; D is undetermined. Trimming left V 0 bases short and J 0 bases short, with 3 bases between. The V gene's germline CDR1 is SGDLS and CDR2 YYNGEE. This CDR3 contains 13 residues. The CDR3 DNA reads as TGTGCCAGCAGCGTAGAGATGAACACTGAAGCTTTCTCT. It yields the protein CASSVEMNTEAFS.

This clonotype was observed at least ten times. The chain combines TRBV28 with TRBJ2-4, with D unclear. V was pared by 6 bases and J by 5 bases, with 14 bases between. Looked up from germline, CDR1 is MDHEN and CDR2 is SYDVKM. The CDR3 length is 14 residues. The CDR3 bases are TGTGCCAGCAGAGTTTCTCCCCTCGAAAACATTCAGTACTTC. Amino acids: CASRVSPLENIQYF.

This clonotype was recorded at least ten times. V and J are TRBV20-1 and TRBJ2-5, with D unresolved. The germline V and J ends were trimmed by 3 bases and 1 base, with 12 bases remaining between them. Germline CDR1 reads DFQATT; CDR2 reads SNEGSKA (reference sequence). CDR3 length: 14 amino acids. Here the CDR3 DNA reads TGCAGTGCTAGTGTCGAGGAATCCCAAGAGACCCAGTACTTC. Protein sequence: CSASVEESQETQYF.

The sample holds a few counts of this clonotype. The V gene is TRBV4-1, the J gene TRBJ1-2, with D unresolved. Looked up from germline, CDR1 is MGHRA and CDR2 is YSYEKL. Trimming removed 1 base from V and 4 bases from J, with 13 bases in between. This CDR3 comprises 15 residues. The CDR3: CASSQVLAAAYGYTF. As DNA, the CDR3 is TGCGCCAGCAGCCAAGTTCTGGCAGCGGCCTATGGCTACACCTTC.